This is a list of T cell receptor beta chains from one sample in a study of T cells after yellow fever vaccination. TCRdb re-called the 5' RACE reads through MiXCR, storing one row per CDR3 protein. This table holds a few hundred thousand distinct CDR3 sequences, about 6.2% found once. Sequencing used PBMCs, obtained 5 days after the yellow fever booster vaccination. The origin of the receptors is a man between 25 and 39 years old who received the YFV17D yellow fever vaccine. The CDR3 runs from the conserved cysteine through the conserved F or W. Each record gives: V gene, J gene, clone size, D gene, CDR3 protein, CDR3 DNA. The D gene is left open where the match is weak. The size entry is marked missing in some rows and otherwise reads once, few, many or a size class.

V: TRBV5-4
J: TRBJ2-2
size: many
D: -
CDR3: CASSSTAGELFF
DNA: TGTGCCAGCAGCTCCACCGCCGGGGAGCTGTTTTTT

V: TRBV19
J: TRBJ2-2
size: -
D: -
CDR3: CASSISAGELFF
DNA: TGTGCCAGTAGTATAAGCGCCGGGGAGCTGTTTTTT

V: TRBV28
J: TRBJ1-6
size: many
D: -
CDR3: CASIDGGSYNSPLHF
DNA: TGTGCCAGCATCGACGGGGGCTCCTATAATTCACCCCTCCACTTT

V: TRBV5-5
J: TRBJ2-7
size: few
D: TRBD1
CDR3: CASSGRDSQPLPYEQYF
DNA: TGTGCCAGCAGCGGCCGGGACAGTCAGCCTTTACCCTACGAGCAGTACTTC

V: TRBV20-1
J: TRBJ1-5
size: few
D: -
CDR3: CSAPRGGNQPQHF
DNA: TGCAGTGCTCCCCGAGGGGGAAATCAGCCCCAGCATTTT

V: TRBV10-3
J: TRBJ2-5
size: few
D: TRBD2
CDR3: CAISDGSSGRETQYF
DNA: TGTGCCATCAGTGATGGCTCTAGCGGGAGAGAGACCCAGTACTTC

V: TRBV29-1
J: TRBJ2-2
size: many
D: -
CDR3: CSVVGRANTGELFF
DNA: TGCAGCGTTGTGGGCAGGGCGAACACCGGGGAGCTGTTTTTT

V: TRBV2
J: TRBJ2-5
size: few
D: -
CDR3: CARLDPPQETQYF
DNA: TGTGCCAGACTAGACCCCCCCCAAGAGACCCAGTACTTC

V: TRBV5-4
J: TRBJ2-7
size: few
D: TRBD2
CDR3: CASSRGRDSTYEQYF
DNA: TGTGCCAGCAGCCGAGGGAGGGACTCTACCTACGAGCAGTACTTC

V: TRBV6-5
J: TRBJ1-1
size: many
D: TRBD1
CDR3: CASSLTGVNTEAFF
DNA: TGTGCCAGCAGTTTGACAGGGGTGAACACTGAAGCTTTCTTT

V: TRBV5-1
J: TRBJ2-3
size: many
D: -
CDR3: CASTEGGRADTQYF
DNA: TGCGCCAGCACCGAAGGGGGGCGCGCAGATACGCAGTATTTT

V: TRBV11-1
J: TRBJ2-1
size: few
D: TRBD2
CDR3: CASSFLAGGDEQFF
DNA: TGTGCCAGCAGCTTCTTGGCGGGAGGCGATGAGCAGTTCTTC

V: TRBV6-1
J: TRBJ2-7
size: few
D: TRBD1
CDR3: CASRGATGTGDYEQYF
DNA: TGTGCCAGCAGGGGGGCTACCGGGACAGGAGACTACGAGCAGTACTTC

V: TRBV6-1
J: TRBJ2-1
size: -
D: TRBD2
CDR3: CASGNAGDPTHEQFF
DNA: TGTGCCAGCGGCAACGCGGGAGACCCCACCCATGAGCAGTTCTTC

V: TRBV11-2
J: TRBJ2-1
size: few
D: TRBD2
CDR3: CASSLVLHSGTYYNEQFF
DNA: TGTGCCAGCAGCTTAGTTTTGCATAGCGGGACCTACTACAATGAGCAGTTCTTC

V: TRBV12-3/TRBV12-4
J: TRBJ2-1
size: many
D: TRBD1
CDR3: CASSKSGQGSNEQFF
DNA: TGTGCCAGCAGTAAGTCGGGACAGGGGAGCAATGAGCAGTTCTTC

V: TRBV7-2
J: TRBJ2-2
size: -
D: -
CDR3: CASTSTPRELFF
DNA: TGTGCCAGCACCTCTACCCCGCGGGAGCTGTTTTTT

V: TRBV12-3/TRBV12-4
J: TRBJ2-7
size: -
D: TRBD2
CDR3: CASSLRNRGIVSGRAEHYEQYF
DNA: TGTGCCAGCAGTTTGAGGAACAGGGGGATCGTTAGCGGGAGGGCCGAGCACTACGAGCAGTACTTC

V: TRBV7-2
J: TRBJ2-7
size: -
D: -
CDR3: CASSLALPGTLSYEQYF
DNA: TGTGCCAGCAGCTTAGCCCTCCCCGGTACCCTCTCCTACGAGCAGTACTTC

V: TRBV18
J: TRBJ2-3
size: few
D: -
CDR3: CASSPLILSSTDTQYF
DNA: TGTGCCAGCTCACCTCTCATACTCTCTAGCACAGATACGCAGTATTTT

V: TRBV5-4
J: TRBJ2-5
size: many
D: TRBD1
CDR3: CASSWDRKETQYF
DNA: TGTGCCAGCAGCTGGGACAGGAAAGAGACCCAGTACTTC

V: TRBV5-1
J: TRBJ2-7
size: few
D: -
CDR3: CASSLARTNEAYEQYF
DNA: TGCGCCAGCAGCTTGGCCCGGACTAATGAGGCCTACGAGCAGTACTTC

V: TRBV6-5
J: TRBJ2-7
size: few
D: TRBD2
CDR3: CASSHWTSGDYEQYF
DNA: TGTGCCAGCAGTCACTGGACTAGCGGCGACTACGAGCAGTACTTC

V: TRBV20-1
J: TRBJ2-3
size: many
D: TRBD1
CDR3: CSARDAGQGDTQYF
DNA: TGCAGTGCTAGAGATGCAGGACAGGGCGATACGCAGTATTTT

V: TRBV7-6
J: TRBJ2-3
size: -
D: -
CDR3: CASSLRGVAGGDTQYF
DNA: TGTGCCAGCAGCTTAAGGGGGGTAGCCGGAGGAGATACGCAGTATTTT

V: TRBV5-1
J: TRBJ2-2
size: many
D: -
CDR3: CASSGGNTGELFF
DNA: TGCGCCAGCAGCGGGGGGAACACCGGGGAGCTGTTTTTT

V: TRBV4-3
J: TRBJ2-1
size: many
D: -
CDR3: CASSQEAEAYNEQFF
DNA: TGCGCCAGCAGCCAAGAGGCAGAAGCCTACAATGAGCAGTTCTTC

V: TRBV7-2
J: TRBJ2-5
size: many
D: -
CDR3: CASSLAGTAGTQYF
DNA: TGTGCCAGCAGCTTAGCGGGAACAGCCGGAACCCAGTACTTC

V: TRBV20-1
J: TRBJ1-6
size: many
D: -
CDR3: CSARGPGQANSPLHF
DNA: TGCAGTGCTAGAGGCCCTGGGCAGGCTAATTCACCCCTCCACTTT

V: TRBV5-1
J: TRBJ2-3
size: many
D: TRBD2
CDR3: CASSPTAGGPSDTQYF
DNA: TGCGCCAGCAGCCCCACGGCGGGAGGGCCCTCGGATACGCAGTATTTT

V: TRBV20-1
J: TRBJ2-3
size: -
D: TRBD2
CDR3: CSGLATDTQYF
DNA: TGCAGCGGACTAGCCACAGATACGCAGTATTTT

V: TRBV5-1
J: TRBJ2-5
size: few
D: -
CDR3: CASSFLGARGETQYF
DNA: TGCGCCAGCAGCTTTTTAGGGGCTAGGGGTGAGACCCAGTACTTC

V: TRBV13
J: TRBJ2-7
size: many
D: TRBD2
CDR3: CASTILAEPRGEQYF
DNA: TGTGCCAGCACCATTCTAGCGGAGCCTCGTGGAGAGCAGTACTTC

V: TRBV28
J: TRBJ2-5
size: -
D: -
CDR3: CASSPNARETQYF
DNA: TGTGCCAGCAGTCCAAACGCGCGCGAGACCCAGTACTTC

V: TRBV7-9
J: TRBJ2-2
size: many
D: TRBD2
CDR3: CASPLRLAGDTGELFF
DNA: TGTGCCAGCCCCCTAAGACTAGCGGGAGACACCGGGGAGCTGTTTTTT

V: TRBV27
J: TRBJ2-5
size: -
D: -
CDR3: CASKSLGGVGETQYF
DNA: TGTGCCAGTAAATCCTTAGGGGGAGTCGGAGAGACCCAGTACTTC

V: TRBV20-1
J: TRBJ2-3
size: -
D: TRBD2
CDR3: CSARDFLAGDTQYF
DNA: TGCAGTGCTAGAGACTTCCTAGCGGGAGATACGCAGTATTTT

V: TRBV27
J: TRBJ2-3
size: many
D: TRBD1
CDR3: CASSLGTGRGDTQYF
DNA: TGTGCCAGCAGTTTAGGGACAGGGAGGGGAGATACGCAGTATTTT

V: TRBV20-1
J: TRBJ2-4
size: few
D: -
CDR3: CSARSRTEDIQYF
DNA: TGCAGTGCTAGGTCTCGGACTGAGGACATTCAGTACTTC

V: TRBV6-1
J: TRBJ2-7
size: few
D: -
CDR3: CATRGTNTYEQYF
DNA: TGTGCCACCCGAGGGACAAATACCTACGAGCAGTACTTC

V: TRBV24-1
J: TRBJ2-2
size: few
D: -
CDR3: CATSDLGGQYTGELFF
DNA: TGTGCCACCAGTGATTTAGGAGGACAGTACACCGGGGAGCTGTTTTTT

V: TRBV5-1
J: TRBJ2-1
size: few
D: -
CDR3: CASSLAMGPYNEQFF
DNA: TGCGCCAGCAGCTTGGCCATGGGTCCCTACAATGAGCAGTTCTTC

V: TRBV15
J: TRBJ2-3
size: -
D: -
CDR3: CATSRDRLGTDTQYF
DNA: TGTGCCACCAGCAGAGATCGCCTAGGGACTGATACGCAGTATTTT

V: TRBV20-1
J: TRBJ2-5
size: few
D: TRBD2
CDR3: CSAIVGGSPQETQYF
DNA: TGCAGTGCTATAGTGGGGGGGAGCCCCCAAGAGACCCAGTACTTC

V: TRBV6-2/TRBV6-3
J: TRBJ1-1
size: few
D: -
CDR3: CASTQETENTEAFF
DNA: TGTGCCAGCACCCAGGAGACAGAGAACACTGAAGCTTTCTTT

V: TRBV7-2
J: TRBJ1-2
size: few
D: -
CDR3: CASSLQDRFNNYGYTF
DNA: TGTGCCAGCAGCCTGCAAGACAGGTTCAATAACTATGGCTACACCTTC

V: TRBV19
J: TRBJ2-1
size: -
D: TRBD2
CDR3: CASSATSGSNEQFF
DNA: TGTGCCAGTAGTGCGACTAGCGGGAGTAATGAGCAGTTCTTC

V: TRBV7-7
J: TRBJ2-3
size: -
D: TRBD2
CDR3: CASSEGTSYTDTQYF
DNA: TGTGCTAGCAGCGAAGGGACTAGCTATACAGATACGCAGTATTTT

V: TRBV15
J: TRBJ1-2
size: many
D: -
CDR3: CATSRGEGGYTF
DNA: TGTGCCACCAGCAGAGGAGAGGGTGGCTACACCTTC

V: TRBV6-1
J: TRBJ1-3
size: -
D: -
CDR3: CASGTGTPAVRGNTIYF
DNA: TGTGCCAGCGGGACCGGGACGCCGGCGGTCCGTGGAAACACCATATATTTT

V: TRBV29-1
J: TRBJ1-1
size: -
D: -
CDR3: CSVDRGATEAFF
DNA: TGCAGCGTTGACAGGGGCGCCACTGAAGCTTTCTTT

V: TRBV11-3
J: TRBJ2-2
size: few
D: -
CDR3: CASSLGDPGELFF
DNA: TGTGCCAGCAGCTTAGGGGATCCCGGGGAGCTGTTTTTT

V: TRBV15
J: TRBJ2-3
size: few
D: -
CDR3: CATSRKTSPTDTQYF
DNA: TGTGCCACCAGCAGGAAAACTAGCCCCACAGATACGCAGTATTTT

V: TRBV11-2
J: TRBJ2-3
size: many
D: -
CDR3: CASSLNRDTQYF
DNA: TGTGCCAGCAGCTTGAACAGAGATACGCAGTATTTT

V: TRBV7-2
J: TRBJ2-7
size: -
D: TRBD2
CDR3: CASSLGMSGINEQYF
DNA: TGTGCCAGCAGCTTAGGTATGAGCGGGATCAACGAGCAGTACTTC

V: TRBV6-1
J: TRBJ2-7
size: few
D: -
CDR3: CASTNLGPRGSYEQYF
DNA: TGTGCCAGCACCAATTTGGGCCCCAGGGGCTCCTACGAGCAGTACTTC

V: TRBV19
J: TRBJ2-3
size: few
D: TRBD2
CDR3: CASSILAGGPDTQYF
DNA: TGTGCCAGTAGTATACTAGCGGGAGGGCCAGATACGCAGTATTTT

V: TRBV21-1
J: TRBJ2-7
size: -
D: -
CDR3: CASSKDRGDSYEKYF
DNA: TGTGCCAGCAGCAAAGACAGGGGGGACTCCTACGAGAAGTACTTC

V: TRBV6-2/TRBV6-3
J: TRBJ2-5
size: few
D: -
CDR3: CASSHWVIRDNGRTQYF
DNA: TGTGCCAGCAGTCATTGGGTGATCCGGGACAATGGCCGAACCCAGTACTTC

V: TRBV9
J: TRBJ1-2
size: -
D: TRBD1
CDR3: CASSVGQGGSHGYTF
DNA: TGTGCCAGCAGCGTAGGCCAGGGGGGTTCCCATGGCTACACCTTC